These T cell receptor beta chains were read from a single sample in a study of OX40 agonist ivuxolimab in advanced cancers. The table came from immunoSEQ multiplex PCR; TCRdb's copy has only in-frame clones and leaves some out. Among about 19,000 clones listed, about 83% were seen once. Sequencing was performed on CD4+ or CD8+ T cells sorted from blood, taken in a trial of the OX40 agonist ivuxolimab. These TCRs come from an adult with an advanced solid tumor such as melanoma, head and neck, liver or kidney cancer. CDR3s include the opening cysteine and the closing phenylalanine or tryptophan. D genes are given only for firm matches. A clone size is listed for some rows: how often the clone was seen (once, few, many), or a class if it is expanded.

size: .; V: TRBV27; J: TRBJ2-5; D: .; CDR3: CASSLLGGEETQYF; DNA: TGTGCCAGCAGTTTGCTAGGGGGAGAGGAGACCCAGTACTTC
size: .; V: TRBV27; J: TRBJ1-2; D: .; CDR3: CASSLNSMMGYTF; DNA: TGTGCCAGCAGTTTAAACTCGATGATGGGCTACACCTTC
size: .; V: TRBV6-4; J: TRBJ2-3; D: TRBD2; CDR3: CASSDSSGGATDTQYF; DNA: TGTGCCAGCAGTGACTCTAGCGGGGGGGCCACAGATACGCAGTATTTT
size: .; V: TRBV7-6; J: TRBJ2-1; D: .; CDR3: CASSLLEDDEQFF; DNA: TGTGCCAGCAGCTTACTAGAGGACGATGAGCAGTTCTTC
size: .; V: TRBV27; J: TRBJ2-1; D: TRBD2; CDR3: CASSLYAAGGLNEQFF; DNA: TGTGCCAGCAGTTTATATGCAGCGGGGGGGCTAAATGAGCAGTTCTTC
size: .; V: TRBV5-4; J: TRBJ2-3; D: .; CDR3: CASSWAGPADTQYF; DNA: TGTGCCAGCAGCTGGGCCGGACCAGCAGATACGCAGTATTTT
size: once; V: TRBV7-9; J: TRBJ2-3; D: TRBD1; CDR3: CASSMGQGATDTQYF; DNA: TGTGCCAGCAGTATGGGACAGGGGGCGACAGATACGCAGTATTTT
size: once; V: TRBV28; J: TRBJ1-1; D: .; CDR3: CASSLRGLNTEAFF; DNA: TGTGCCAGCAGTTTAAGGGGCTTAAACACTGAAGCTTTCTTT
size: .; V: TRBV4-2; J: TRBJ1-1; D: .; CDR3: CASSQEGGVGGPPEAFF; DNA: TGTGCCAGCAGCCAAGAGGGAGGGGTCGGGGGGCCCCCTGAAGCTTTCTTT
size: .; V: TRBV7-9; J: TRBJ1-2; D: TRBD1; CDR3: CASSSTGGNYGYTF; DNA: TGTGCCAGCAGCTCGACAGGGGGTAACTATGGCTACACCTTC
size: .; V: TRBV2; J: TRBJ2-1; D: .; CDR3: CASRTYNEQFF; DNA: TGTGCCAGCAGGACTTACAATGAGCAGTTCTTC